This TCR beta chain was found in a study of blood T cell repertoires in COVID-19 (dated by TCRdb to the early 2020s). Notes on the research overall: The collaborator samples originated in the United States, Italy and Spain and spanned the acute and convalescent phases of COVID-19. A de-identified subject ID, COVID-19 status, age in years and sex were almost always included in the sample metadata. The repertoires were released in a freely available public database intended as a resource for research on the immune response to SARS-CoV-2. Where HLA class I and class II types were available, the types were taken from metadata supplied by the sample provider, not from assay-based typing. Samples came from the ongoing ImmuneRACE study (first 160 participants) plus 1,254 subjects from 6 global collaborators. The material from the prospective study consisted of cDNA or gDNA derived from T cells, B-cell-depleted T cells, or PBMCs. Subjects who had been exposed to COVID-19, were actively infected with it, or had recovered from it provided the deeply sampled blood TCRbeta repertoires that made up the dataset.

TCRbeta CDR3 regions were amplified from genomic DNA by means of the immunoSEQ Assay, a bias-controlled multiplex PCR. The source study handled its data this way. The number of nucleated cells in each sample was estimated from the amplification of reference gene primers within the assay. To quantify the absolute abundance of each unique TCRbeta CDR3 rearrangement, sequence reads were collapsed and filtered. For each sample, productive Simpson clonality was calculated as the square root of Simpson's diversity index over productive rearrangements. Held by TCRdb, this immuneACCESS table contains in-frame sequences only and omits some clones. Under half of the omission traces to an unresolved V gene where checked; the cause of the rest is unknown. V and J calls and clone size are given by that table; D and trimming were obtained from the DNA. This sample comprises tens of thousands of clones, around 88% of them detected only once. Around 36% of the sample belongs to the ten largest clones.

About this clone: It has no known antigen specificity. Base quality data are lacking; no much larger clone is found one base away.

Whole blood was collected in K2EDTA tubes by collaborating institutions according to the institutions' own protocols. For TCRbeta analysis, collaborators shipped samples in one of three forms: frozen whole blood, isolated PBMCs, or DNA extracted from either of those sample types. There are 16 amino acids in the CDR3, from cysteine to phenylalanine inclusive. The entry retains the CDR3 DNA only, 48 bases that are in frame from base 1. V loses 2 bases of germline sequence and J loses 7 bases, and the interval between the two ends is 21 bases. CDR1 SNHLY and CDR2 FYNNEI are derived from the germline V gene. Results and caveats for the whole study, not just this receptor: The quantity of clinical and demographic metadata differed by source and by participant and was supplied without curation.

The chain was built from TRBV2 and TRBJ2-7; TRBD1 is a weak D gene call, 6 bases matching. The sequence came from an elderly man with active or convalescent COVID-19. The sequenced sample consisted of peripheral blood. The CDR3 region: CASSELNLPGGSEQYF. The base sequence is TGTGCCAGCAGTGAACTGAACCTCCCTGGGGGCTCGGAGCAGTACTTC.